The following is a TCR beta chain sequence with its context. Some clones are missing from TCRdb's copy, which holds only in-frame ones; the method was immunoSEQ multiplex PCR. The sample yields approximately 240,000 clones, around 87% seen once. Germline lookup yields CDR1 MGHDK and CDR2 SYGVNS. With V trimmed by 3 bases and J by 3 bases, 8 bases remained unmatched. CDR3 length: 16 amino acids. The data are from a study of blood T cell repertoires in COVID-19. V gene TRBV25-1 combines with J gene TRBJ2-7; 10 bases fit TRBD1. This TCR came from a woman younger than 30 in a cohort exposed to, infected with or recovered from COVID-19 (not recorded which). Sequencing was done on a sample of PBMCs or T cells enriched from blood (not recorded which). In nucleotides, the CDR3 is TGTGCCAGCAGTGAGCCCGGGACAGGGGTCCTCTACGAGCAGTACTTC. This sequence encodes CASSEPGTGVLYEQYF.